The rows below give T cell receptor beta chains drawn from one sample of a study of OX40 agonist ivuxolimab in advanced cancers. Sequenced by immunoSEQ multiplex PCR; TCRdb stores in-frame clones only, minus some. The table lists 68,000 or so clones, approximately 81% of them singletons. Material: CD4+ or CD8+ T cells sorted from blood, obtained in a trial of the OX40 agonist ivuxolimab. These TCRs come from an adult with an advanced solid tumor such as melanoma, head and neck, liver or kidney cancer. Both conserved end residues are part of each CDR3. Fields, in order: clone size, D gene, V gene, J gene, CDR3 protein, CDR3 DNA. The D gene is left open where the match is weak. A clone size is listed for some rows: how often the clone was seen (once, few, many), or a class if it is expanded.

size: -; D: -; V: TRBV9; J: TRBJ2-1; CDR3: CASSATSGEGGEQFF; DNA: TGTGCCAGCAGCGCTACAAGTGGTGAGGGAGGCGAGCAGTTCTTC
size: -; D: -; V: TRBV27; J: TRBJ1-5; CDR3: CASSFVQGNQPQHF; DNA: TGTGCCAGCAGTTTCGTCCAGGGGAATCAGCCCCAGCATTTT
size: -; D: TRBD1; V: TRBV7-2; J: TRBJ2-3; CDR3: CASSTLLGDRGRDTQYF; DNA: TGTGCCAGCAGCACCCTCCTTGGGGACAGGGGCCGCGATACGCAGTATTTT
size: -; D: TRBD1; V: TRBV7-9; J: TRBJ1-3; CDR3: CASSRYTGTGVENTIYF; DNA: TGTGCCAGCAGCCGATACACCGGGACAGGGGTTGAAAACACCATATATTTT
size: -; D: -; V: TRBV30; J: TRBJ1-1; CDR3: CAWRTENTEAFF; DNA: TGTGCCTGGAGGACAGAGAACACTGAAGCTTTCTTT
size: -; D: -; V: TRBV4-1; J: TRBJ2-2; CDR3: CASSQRTAETGELFF; DNA: TGCGCCAGCAGCCAACGGACAGCAGAAACCGGGGAGCTGTTTTTT
size: few; D: TRBD2; V: TRBV5-4; J: TRBJ2-3; CDR3: CAGGLEGTDTQYF; DNA: TGTGCCGGGGGACTAGAGGGCACAGATACGCAGTATTTT
size: -; D: -; V: TRBV9; J: TRBJ1-1; CDR3: CASSNTFGRQAANTEAFF; DNA: TGTGCCAGCAGCAATACTTTCGGACGGCAAGCCGCGAACACTGAAGCTTTCTTT
size: -; D: -; V: TRBV5-1; J: TRBJ1-6; CDR3: CASSDLGRHYNSPLHF; DNA: TGCGCCAGCAGCGACCTCGGACGGCACTATAATTCACCCCTCCACTTT
size: -; D: TRBD1; V: TRBV5-4; J: TRBJ2-5; CDR3: CASSLAGGGTQYF; DNA: TGTGCCAGCAGCTTGGCAGGGGGTGGGACCCAGTACTTC
size: -; D: TRBD1; V: TRBV2; J: TRBJ1-1; CDR3: CASSREGAFSDLFRAFF; DNA: TGTGCCAGCAGCCGCGAGGGGGCTTTTTCTGATCTCTTTAGAGCTTTCTTT
size: -; D: -; V: TRBV9; J: TRBJ2-7; CDR3: CASSANSYEQYF; DNA: TGTGCCAGCAGCGCCAACTCCTACGAGCAGTACTTC
size: -; D: -; V: TRBV7-9; J: TRBJ2-7; CDR3: CASSPLTVFVSYEQYF; DNA: TGTGCCAGCAGCCCCCTGACAGTTTTCGTATCCTACGAGCAGTACTTC
size: -; D: -; V: TRBV7-3; J: TRBJ1-1; CDR3: CASSRISGTEAFF; DNA: TGTGCCAGCAGCCGTATAAGCGGGACTGAAGCTTTCTTT
size: -; D: TRBD1; V: TRBV5-1; J: TRBJ1-2; CDR3: CASSSSGGNYGYTF; DNA: TGCGCCAGCAGCTCATCAGGGGGGAACTATGGCTACACCTTC
size: once; D: -; V: TRBV6-6; J: TRBJ1-2; CDR3: CASSPSPGAYGYTF; DNA: TGTGCCAGCAGCCCCTCCCCAGGGGCCTATGGCTACACCTTC
size: -; D: -; V: TRBV9; J: TRBJ2-3; CDR3: CASSVGQKDTQYF; DNA: TGTGCCAGCAGCGTAGGGCAAAAAGATACGCAGTATTTT
size: -; D: TRBD2; V: TRBV11-2; J: TRBJ2-2; CDR3: CASSPTAGVNTGELFF; DNA: TGTGCCAGCAGCCCAACAGCGGGAGTAAACACCGGGGAGCTGTTTTTT
size: -; D: -; V: TRBV30; J: TRBJ1-2; CDR3: CAWSEAGPLGYTF; DNA: TGTGCCTGGAGCGAGGCAGGTCCTCTGGGCTACACCTTC
size: -; D: -; V: TRBV5-6; J: TRBJ1-2; CDR3: CASSLGPVNYGYTF; DNA: TGTGCCAGCAGCTTGGGACCAGTCAACTATGGCTACACCTTC
size: once; D: -; V: TRBV19; J: TRBJ2-7; CDR3: CASPEHEQYF; DNA: TGTGCCAGTCCTGAGCACGAGCAGTACTTC
size: -; D: -; V: TRBV4-3; J: TRBJ2-3; CDR3: CASLPDSKVTDTQYF; DNA: TGCGCCAGTCTCCCGGACAGTAAAGTGACAGATACGCAGTATTTT
size: -; D: TRBD2; V: TRBV29-1; J: TRBJ2-3; CDR3: CSVDTLALAQYF; DNA: TGCAGCGTTGATACACTAGCGTTGGCGCAGTATTTT
size: once; D: -; V: TRBV5-1; J: TRBJ2-7; CDR3: CASSSGLGGLAEGQYF; DNA: TGCGCCAGCAGCTCGGGACTGGGGGGGCTCGCAGAGGGTCAGTACTTC
size: few; D: -; V: TRBV7-9; J: TRBJ2-5; CDR3: CASSLLRGGGQGMKETQYF; DNA: TGTGCCAGCAGTCTATTGCGCGGGGGAGGCCAGGGGATGAAAGAGACCCAGTACTTC
size: -; D: TRBD1; V: TRBV6-5; J: TRBJ1-5; CDR3: CAVQGGTGQPQHF; DNA: TGTGCCGTACAAGGGGGCACCGGGCAACCCCAGCATTTT
size: -; D: -; V: TRBV19; J: TRBJ2-3; CDR3: CASSNGQHTSDTQYF; DNA: TGTGCCAGTAGTAACGGACAGCACACCAGCGATACGCAGTATTTT
size: -; D: -; V: TRBV5-5; J: TRBJ2-3; CDR3: CASSFSGSTDTQYF; DNA: TGTGCCAGCAGCTTCAGCGGGAGCACAGATACGCAGTATTTT
size: -; D: -; V: TRBV5-1; J: TRBJ1-1; CDR3: CASSLELAQHTEAFF; DNA: TGCGCCAGCAGCTTGGAGTTAGCCCAGCACACTGAAGCTTTCTTT
size: once; D: -; V: TRBV11-3; J: TRBJ2-7; CDR3: CASSPPGRPYEQYF; DNA: TGTGCCAGCAGTCCCCCCGGCAGACCCTACGAGCAGTACTTC
size: -; D: TRBD1; V: TRBV5-4; J: TRBJ2-7; CDR3: CASGGQGPYEQYF; DNA: TGTGCCAGCGGCGGACAGGGTCCCTACGAGCAGTACTTC
size: -; D: TRBD1; V: TRBV6-1; J: TRBJ2-1; CDR3: CASSERLRDRGHNEQFF; DNA: TGTGCCAGCAGTGAAAGGCTCCGGGACAGGGGACACAATGAGCAGTTCTTC
size: -; D: -; V: TRBV5-1; J: TRBJ2-1; CDR3: CASSLLGAYNEQFF; DNA: TGCGCCAGCAGCTTGCTAGGGGCCTACAATGAGCAGTTCTTC
size: -; D: -; V: TRBV7-2; J: TRBJ2-5; CDR3: CASSSFRESRETQYF; DNA: TGTGCCAGCAGCTCTTTCAGGGAAAGTCGGGAGACCCAGTACTTC
size: -; D: -; V: TRBV5-1; J: TRBJ1-5; CDR3: CASSLDPYSNQPQHF; DNA: TGCGCCAGCAGCTTGGACCCTTATAGCAATCAGCCCCAGCATTTT
size: -; D: TRBD1; V: TRBV11-2; J: TRBJ2-5; CDR3: CASSPAAGQGKTQYF; DNA: TGTGCCAGCAGCCCAGCGGCCGGACAGGGAAAGACCCAGTACTTC
size: -; D: -; V: TRBV4-3; J: TRBJ1-2; CDR3: CASSHPSGPRDGYTF; DNA: TGCGCCAGCAGCCACCCTTCAGGGCCCAGAGATGGCTACACCTTC
size: -; D: -; V: TRBV19; J: TRBJ1-5; CDR3: CASGATERNQPQHF; DNA: TGTGCCAGTGGAGCGACAGAACGCAATCAGCCCCAGCATTTT
size: -; D: -; V: TRBV2; J: TRBJ2-4; CDR3: CASSRESGAKNIQYF; DNA: TGTGCCAGCAGCCGTGAGAGCGGGGCCAAAAACATTCAGTACTTC
size: -; D: -; V: TRBV7-2; J: TRBJ2-7; CDR3: CASSLLNEQYF; DNA: TGTGCCAGCAGCCTCCTGAACGAGCAGTACTTC
size: -; D: -; V: TRBV28; J: TRBJ2-2; CDR3: CASTQNTGELFF; DNA: TGTGCCAGCACTCAGAACACCGGGGAGCTGTTTTTT
size: -; D: -; V: TRBV19; J: TRBJ2-5; CDR3: CASSPEGVTQEETQYF; DNA: TGTGCCAGTAGCCCCGAGGGGGTGACGCAGGAAGAGACCCAGTACTTC
size: few; D: -; V: TRBV11-2; J: TRBJ1-4; CDR3: CASSLVAGEYEKLFF; DNA: TGTGCCAGCAGCTTAGTGGCAGGGGAGTATGAAAAACTGTTTTTT
size: -; D: TRBD2; V: TRBV6-5; J: TRBJ2-5; CDR3: CASSASTSTQYF; DNA: TGTGCCAGCAGTGCCTCGACTAGCACCCAGTACTTC
size: -; D: -; V: TRBV16; J: TRBJ1-4; CDR3: CASSTGTATNEKLFF; DNA: TGTGCCAGCAGCACTGGGACCGCAACTAATGAAAAACTGTTTTTT
size: -; D: -; V: TRBV28; J: TRBJ1-3; CDR3: CASRQSLRNTIYF; DNA: TGTGCCAGCAGACAGTCTTTAAGAAACACCATATATTTT
size: -; D: -; V: TRBV29-1; J: TRBJ1-1; CDR3: CSVEGQEGNREAFF; DNA: TGCAGCGTTGAAGGACAAGAGGGGAATAGGGAAGCTTTCTTT
size: -; D: -; V: TRBV2; J: TRBJ2-3; CDR3: CAGGGQPDTQYF; DNA: TGTGCCGGGGGGGGACAGCCAGATACGCAGTATTTT
size: -; D: -; V: TRBV30; J: TRBJ1-2; CDR3: CAWSESGTVYGYTF; DNA: TGTGCCTGGAGTGAATCCGGGACGGTCTATGGCTACACCTTC
size: -; D: TRBD1; V: TRBV11-2; J: TRBJ1-1; CDR3: CASSKQGGTEAFF; DNA: TGTGCCAGCAGCAAACAGGGGGGCACTGAAGCTTTCTTT
size: -; D: -; V: TRBV5-6; J: TRBJ1-6; CDR3: CASSSGHYSSLHF; DNA: TGTGCCAGCAGCTCGGGACACTACTCATCCCTCCACTTT
size: -; D: TRBD2; V: TRBV7-9; J: TRBJ2-2; CDR3: CASSLGLSGKIAGELFF; DNA: TGTGCCAGCAGCCTAGGGTTGAGCGGGAAAATCGCCGGGGAGCTGTTTTTT
size: -; D: TRBD2; V: TRBV5-1; J: TRBJ2-3; CDR3: CASSDSGGAGDTQYF; DNA: TGCGCCAGCAGCGACAGCGGGGGGGCTGGAGATACGCAGTATTTT